This TCR beta chain came from a study of blood T cell repertoires in COVID-19. Study-level information: The United States, Italy and Spain supplied acute and convalescent COVID-19 samples. Sources were T cells, B-cell-depleted T cells, or PBMCs; the material itself was cDNA or gDNA.

As regards this clone: The sample has other DNA sequences that encode this CDR3 too.

Per the authors' pipeline: Estimation of nucleated cell counts relied on the amplification of reference gene primers. Some clones are missing from TCRdb's copy, which holds only in-frame ones; the method was immunoSEQ multiplex PCR. Clonal size and the V and J genes are those of that table, whereas D and trimming came from the DNA. Of under 300,000 clones listed, roughly 80% are singletons. J gave up 5 bases and V 2 bases, and 1 base lay outside the gene matches. Germline assignment: CDR1 KGHSH and CDR2 LQKENI. CDR3 length: 14 residues. The source material was peripheral blood. The chain uses TRBV18 and TRBJ2-1; the match to TRBD2 covers 9 bases. The TCR originated in a woman aged 18-29 years with acute or convalescent COVID-19. This chain's CDR3 is CASSPRLADNEQFF. CDR3 DNA sequence: TGTGCCAGCTCACCAAGACTAGCGGACAATGAGCAGTTCTTC.